Described below is a single T cell receptor (beta chain) sequence and its context. No antigen is known for it. Data came from immunoSEQ multiplex PCR; TCRdb stores just in-frame clones and leaves some out. Seen here are approximately 120,000 clones, about 87% observed once, and the top ten hold roughly an eighth. These data originate in a study of T cell responses to AZD1222 COVID-19 vaccine. Germline values: CDR1 LGHNA, CDR2 YSLEER. Trimming cost V 5 bases and J 5 bases, with 15 bases left between them. This CDR3 has 14 amino acids. General study findings and limits: CD4 TCRs linked to vaccination spanned spike, dominating at 160-218 and 743-854.

This TCR was sampled from an adult in good health. The sample in question was peripheral blood, obtained on day 0 of AZD1222 vaccination. The rearrangement links TRBV4-3 to TRBJ2-5; D is possibly TRBD1 or TRBD2 (6 bases each). CDR3 in DNA: TGCGCCAGCAGCTCTCGGGGGCTGGCGGAGACCCAGTACTTC. Amino acid sequence: CASSSRGLAETQYF.